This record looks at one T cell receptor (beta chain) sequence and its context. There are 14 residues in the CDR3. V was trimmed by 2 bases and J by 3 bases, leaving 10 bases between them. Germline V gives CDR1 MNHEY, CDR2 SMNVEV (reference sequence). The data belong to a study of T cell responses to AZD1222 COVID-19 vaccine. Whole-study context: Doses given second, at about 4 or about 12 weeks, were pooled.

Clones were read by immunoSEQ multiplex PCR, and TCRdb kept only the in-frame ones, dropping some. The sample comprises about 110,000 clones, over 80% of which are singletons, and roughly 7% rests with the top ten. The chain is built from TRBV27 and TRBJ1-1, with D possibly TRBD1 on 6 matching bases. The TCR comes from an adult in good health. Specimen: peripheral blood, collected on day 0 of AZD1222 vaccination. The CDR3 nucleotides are TGTGCCAGCAGTTTACAGGGGAAGTACACTGAAGCTTTCTTT. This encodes CASSLQGKYTEAFF.